A selection of T cell receptor beta chains follows, all from one sample in a study of CD8 T cells in Susac syndrome. Each CDR3 protein gets one entry after TCRdb re-called the immunoSEQ multiplex PCR reads with MiXCR. The sample gives some 300,000 distinct CDR3 sequences, roughly 84% of which show up once; approximately 0.11% is in the top ten. What was sequenced was CD8+ T cells from PBMCs. The receptors come from a human donor with multiple sclerosis. Both conserved end residues are part of each CDR3.

v_call	j_call	cdr3_aa
TRBV11-2	TRBJ2-3	CASGDGTEKESDTQYF
TRBV11-2	TRBJ1-1	CASSLEGFGTEVFF
TRBV3-1	TRBJ2-1	CASSVIAREQFF
TRBV29-1	TRBJ2-7	CSVKKNYEQYF
TRBV29-1	TRBJ1-1	CSVEVGQGKAFF
TRBV2	TRBJ2-1	CASRAPGLAGEGPEQFF
TRBV4-1	TRBJ2-1	CASSQVFGIGGLAGGGSSYNEQFF
TRBV3-1	TRBJ1-2	CASSQPGEAYGYTF
TRBV7-9	TRBJ2-5	CASSPGETQYF
TRBV7-9	TRBJ2-7	CAGSLSGSSDEQYF
TRBV20-1	TRBJ2-7	CSARMAGLAEQYF
TRBV7-8	TRBJ2-7	CASSVLGQWTSYEQYF
TRBV11-1	TRBJ2-5	CASSLDWEETQYF
TRBV4-1	TRBJ1-2	CASTQRGAYGYTF
TRBV5-5	TRBJ2-2	CASSLAVWRALTGELFF
TRBV19	TRBJ1-1	CASRVGGIGTEAFF
TRBV3-1	TRBJ2-1	CASSQVHGSDPKSSYNEQFF
TRBV23-1	TRBJ1-1	CARRQKINTEAFF
TRBV19	TRBJ1-2	CASSALVLGQGSYGYTF
TRBV4-2	TRBJ2-1	CASSPLQAGALYNEQFF
TRBV9	TRBJ1-5	CASRGGREPNQPQHF
TRBV6-1	TRBJ2-7	CASSEGKGLGEQYF
TRBV27	TRBJ1-2	CASRGTGKVYGYTF
TRBV7-2	TRBJ2-5	CASSPYGTRIQETQYF
TRBV28	TRBJ2-7	CASRMGAVGQYF
TRBV7-7	TRBJ2-1	CASSLWGGTDNEQFF
TRBV14	TRBJ1-4	CASSQGTVNEKLFF
TRBV5-6	TRBJ1-5	CASSLAHMGDQPQHF
TRBV2	TRBJ1-1	CATGTGPEAFF
TRBV5-6	TRBJ2-7	CASSLAEWPYEQYF
TRBV2	TRBJ2-3	CASRGTRLYYTQYF
TRBV9	TRBJ2-1	CASSVAGTGVNEQFF
TRBV14	TRBJ2-7	CASSQGLATEQYF
TRBV7-9	TRBJ2-7	CASSLSRKAYEQYF
TRBV29-1	TRBJ1-2	CSVDLGLAYGYTF
TRBV5-6	TRBJ2-7	CASSSGLARIAYEQYF
TRBV27	TRBJ2-1	CASSLYGGSVYSYNEQFF
TRBV13	TRBJ2-1	CASSLSTRRFEQFF
TRBV5-1	TRBJ2-7	CASSFRDRQYEQYF
TRBV12-3/TRBV12-4	TRBJ2-1	CASSLVRVSYNEQFF
TRBV11-1	TRBJ1-1	CASSFGQGTEAFF
TRBV7-9	TRBJ2-7	CASSIRQGAAYEQYF
TRBV5-4	TRBJ2-7	CASSSRTDYYEQYF
TRBV7-2	TRBJ1-5	CASSLDGGSNQPQHF
TRBV19	TRBJ2-1	CASSISHTASSYNEQFF
TRBV6-2/TRBV6-3	TRBJ2-5	CASSYPTVGETQYF
TRBV5-1	TRBJ1-2	CASSDRDRVEGYTF
TRBV7-9	TRBJ2-7	CASSYGQGHYEQYF
TRBV9	TRBJ2-3	CASNSGGTSLTDTQYF
TRBV2	TRBJ1-1	CASLDRGTEAFF